Described below is a single TCR beta chain sequence and its context. As originally analysed: Amplification of reference gene primers was used by the study to estimate nucleated cell counts. Profiling relied on immunoSEQ multiplex PCR, and the TCRdb table lists in-frame clones only, not all of them. V and J calls and clone size are given by that table; D and trimming were obtained from the DNA. The sample lists around 620,000 clones, 85% to 90% occurring once. The CDR3 has 18 amino acids. V lost 1 base, J lost 1 base, and 20 bases lay in between. The V gene's germline CDR1 is SGHDT and CDR2 YYEEEE. This sample is part of a study of blood T cell repertoires in COVID-19. Across the whole study: COVID-19 samples collected from the United States, Italy and Spain covered acute and convalescent phases.

This chain joins TRBV5-6 and TRBJ1-1, with D uncertain. The source is a young woman with acute or convalescent COVID-19. The sample taken for sequencing was peripheral blood. The CDR3 spells CASSLFRSAGYGNTEAFF. In nucleotides, the CDR3 is TGTGCCAGCAGCTTGTTTCGGAGTGCGGGGTACGGGAACACTGAAGCTTTCTTT.